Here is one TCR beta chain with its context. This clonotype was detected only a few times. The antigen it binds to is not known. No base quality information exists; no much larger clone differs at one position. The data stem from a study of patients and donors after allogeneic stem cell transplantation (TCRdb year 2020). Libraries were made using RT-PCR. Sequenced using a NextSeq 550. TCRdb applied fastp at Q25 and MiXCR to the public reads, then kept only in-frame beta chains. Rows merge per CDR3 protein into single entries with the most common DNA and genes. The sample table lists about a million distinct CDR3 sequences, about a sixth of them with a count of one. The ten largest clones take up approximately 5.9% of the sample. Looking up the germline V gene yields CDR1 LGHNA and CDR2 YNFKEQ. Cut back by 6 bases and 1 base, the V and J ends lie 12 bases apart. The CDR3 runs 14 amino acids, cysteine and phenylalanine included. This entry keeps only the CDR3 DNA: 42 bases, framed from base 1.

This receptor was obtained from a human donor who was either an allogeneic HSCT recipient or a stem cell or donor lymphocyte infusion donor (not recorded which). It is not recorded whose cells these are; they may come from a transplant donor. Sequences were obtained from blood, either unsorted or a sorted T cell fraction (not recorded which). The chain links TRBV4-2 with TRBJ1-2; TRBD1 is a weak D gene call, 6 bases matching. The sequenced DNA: TGTGCCAGCAGACCGCACAGGGATAACTATGGCTACACCTTC. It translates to CASRPHRDNYGYTF.